The rows below give T cell receptor beta chains drawn from one sample of a study of shared clonotypes between healthy human individuals. This table comes from immunoSEQ multiplex PCR, and its TCRdb copy is limited to in-frame clones, with some not included. The repertoire has roughly 700,000 clones, 90% of them found once; the top ten carry about a third. Sample: memory CD8+ T cells from PBMCs. Receptors originate from a man aged 18 to 35 in good health. Some clones in this sample may be carry-over from other donors' samples. CDR3s include the opening cysteine and the closing phenylalanine or tryptophan. The order of the fields is D gene, CDR3 length, clone size, V gene, J gene, CDR3 protein, CDR3 DNA. A D gene is named only where the DNA matches it firmly. Size values are once, few and many counts, or a class for expanded clones, and some rows have none.

>NA|15|NA|TRBV4-1|TRBJ1-3
CASSQVGGSGNTIYF
TGCGCCAGCAGCCAAGTGGGGGGCTCTGGAAACACCATATATTTT
>NA|13|NA|TRBV7-9|TRBJ1-2
CASSLRDTYGYTF
TGTGCCAGCAGCTTGAGGGACACCTATGGCTACACCTTC
>TRBD1|18|NA|TRBV29-1|TRBJ1-1
CSAPTGLTKPHMNTEAFF
TGCAGCGCTCCGACAGGGTTGACCAAACCCCATATGAACACTGAAGCTTTCTTT
>NA|13|NA|TRBV27|TRBJ2-5
CASSPGARGTQYF
TGTGCCAGCAGCCCAGGAGCCCGGGGGACCCAGTACTTC
>NA|13|NA|TRBV9|TRBJ2-7
CASSPPTGPEQYF
TGTGCCAGCAGCCCTCCAACAGGTCCCGAGCAGTACTTC
>NA|14|once|TRBV6-1|TRBJ2-7
CASSPGTGSYEQYF
TGTGCCAGCAGCCCCGGGACCGGCTCCTACGAGCAGTACTTC
>TRBD2|15|NA|TRBV5-3|TRBJ2-4
CARSGGTRTLDIQYF
TGTGCCAGAAGCGGCGGGACTAGGACCCTGGACATTCAGTACTTC
>TRBD1|15|NA|TRBV23-1|TRBJ2-3
CASSQSDRRTDTQYF
TGCGCCAGCAGTCAATCGGACAGGCGGACAGATACGCAGTATTTT
>TRBD2|15|NA|TRBV30|TRBJ2-1
CAWTPGTSGNYEQFF
TGTGCCTGGACTCCTGGGACTAGCGGGAACTATGAGCAGTTCTTC
>NA|16|NA|TRBV27|TRBJ1-5
CASSLSAAGGNQPQHF
TGTGCCAGCAGTTTATCAGCGGCGGGGGGCAATCAGCCCCAGCATTTT
>NA|14|NA|TRBV9|TRBJ1-1
CASSGRDLNTEAFF
TGTGCCAGCAGCGGTCGAGATTTGAACACTGAAGCTTTCTTT
>NA|17|NA|TRBV7-9|TRBJ2-7
CASSLARLTGSSYEQYF
TGTGCCAGCAGCTTAGCGCGGCTTACAGGGAGCTCCTACGAGCAGTACTTC
>TRBD2|12|NA|TRBV7-9|TRBJ2-7
CASSYGGDEQYF
TGTGCCAGCAGCTACGGGGGGGACGAGCAGTACTTC
>TRBD1|16|NA|TRBV28|TRBJ2-7
CASSSTMVDREYEQYF
TGTGCCAGCAGTTCGACGATGGTGGACAGGGAATACGAGCAGTACTTC
>TRBD2|18|NA|TRBV27|TRBJ2-7
CASSPRTSGIGFSYEQYF
TGTGCCAGCAGTCCCCGGACTAGCGGAATCGGATTCTCCTACGAGCAGTACTTC
>NA|13|NA|TRBV6-6|TRBJ1-1
CASSSGLRTEAFF
TGTGCCAGCAGTTCTGGCCTGAGAACTGAAGCTTTCTTT
>TRBD2|18|NA|TRBV7-9|TRBJ2-3
CASSSSPASGVSTDTQYF
TGTGCCAGCAGCTCGAGCCCCGCTAGCGGGGTTAGCACAGATACGCAGTATTTT
>NA|12|NA|TRBV11-2|TRBJ2-7
CASSFETWKQYF
TGTGCCAGCAGCTTCGAGACTTGGAAGCAGTACTTC
>TRBD1|13|NA|TRBV6-5|TRBJ1-2
CASSQPTGGIYTF
TGTGCCAGCAGCCAACCGACAGGGGGGATCTACACCTTC
>NA|12|NA|TRBV4-1|TRBJ1-1
CASSLGDTEAFF
TGCGCCAGCAGCCTCGGGGATACTGAAGCTTTCTTT